This TCR beta chain is drawn from a study of shared clonotypes between healthy human individuals. The sorted-subset replicate PCRs were given roughly 190 ng DNA, which is approximately 30,000 T cell genomes. The assay was immunoSEQ multiplex PCR, and TCRdb's table has in-frame clones only and misses some. The table records approximately 2.1 million clones, approximately 93% of them present only once. A word on this clone: Its specificity is not known. This sample also contains other DNA sequences that code for the same CDR3.

CDR3 length equals 13 residues. Germline-derived CDR1 and CDR2 are SGHTA and FQGTGA. V was pared by 5 bases and J by 2 bases, with 9 bases between. Study findings and constraints: It was observed that approximately 5% of naive CD4 clonotypes were shared across a few donors.

Only Caucasian adults living in Nashville, Tennessee served as donors. This TCR derives from a man aged 18 to 35 in good health. Some clones in this sample may be carry-over from other donors' samples. The rearrangement joins TRBV7-3 to TRBJ1-1, with D perhaps matching TRBD1 (5 bases). Sequencing input: naive CD4+ T cells from PBMCs. Subset indicated: CD45RA+ positively selected. The chain's CDR3 is CASSLDTNTEAFF. CDR3 sequence (DNA): TGTGCCAGCAGCCTGGACACTAACACTGAAGCTTTCTTT.